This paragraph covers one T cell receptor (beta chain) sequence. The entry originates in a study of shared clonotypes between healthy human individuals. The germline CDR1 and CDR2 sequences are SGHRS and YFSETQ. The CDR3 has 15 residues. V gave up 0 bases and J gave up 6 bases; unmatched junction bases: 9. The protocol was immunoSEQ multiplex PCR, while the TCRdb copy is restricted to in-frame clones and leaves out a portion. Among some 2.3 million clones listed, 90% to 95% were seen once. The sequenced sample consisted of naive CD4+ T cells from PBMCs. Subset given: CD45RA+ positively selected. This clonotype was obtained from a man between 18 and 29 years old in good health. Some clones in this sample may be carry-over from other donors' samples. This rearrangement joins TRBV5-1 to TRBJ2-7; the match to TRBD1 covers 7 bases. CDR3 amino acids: CASSLERQGRGEQYF. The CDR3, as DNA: TGCGCCAGCAGCTTGGAACGACAGGGTAGAGGCGAGCAGTACTTC.